This paragraph covers one T cell receptor (beta chain) sequence. Profiled with immunoSEQ multiplex PCR; TCRdb holds only in-frame clones, not every one. Of 100,000 to 150,000 clones in the sample, approximately 83% are singletons; the top ten hold over 25%. This sample stems from a study of blood T cell repertoires in COVID-19. Across the study: COVID-19 samples collected from the United States, Italy and Spain covered acute and convalescent phases.

The CDR3 has 13 residues. Germline lookup yields CDR1 MNHEY and CDR2 SVGAGI. Trimming removed 6 bases from V and 7 bases from J, with 12 bases in between. The chain employs TRBV6-5 and TRBJ1-4; no clear D. The sample was peripheral blood. The TCR comes from a woman over 75 with acute or convalescent COVID-19. The CDR3 reads CASRFEGTEKLFF. The CDR3 DNA is TGTGCCAGCAGATTTGAGGGAACTGAAAAACTGTTTTTT.